A selection of T cell receptor beta chains follows, all from one sample in a study of shared clonotypes between healthy human individuals. Assay: immunoSEQ multiplex PCR; the TCRdb copy retains only in-frame clones and omits some. The sample shows about 650,000 clones, 95% to 96% of them seen only once. The sample consisted of naive CD8+ T cells sorted from blood. The receptors stem from a woman in her 30s in good health. CDR3s leave out the opening cysteine and the closing phenylalanine or tryptophan. D genes are given only for firm matches. Clone size is given for some rows only: seen once, a few or many times, or a class if the clone is expanded.

CDR3	J	size	V	D
ASSPLPNTEAF	TRBJ1-1	NA	TRBV11-3	NA
ATSNSGNSYNEQF	TRBJ2-1	NA	TRBV15	TRBD2
ASSPSGPGANVLT	TRBJ2-6	NA	TRBV18	NA
ATLERGGNTIY	TRBJ1-3	NA	TRBV7-9	NA
ASSPGLAGLYNEQF	TRBJ2-1	NA	TRBV27	TRBD2
ASSQGRIRPGGPGYNEQF	TRBJ2-1	NA	TRBV7-8	TRBD2
AWRSTGTPQF	TRBJ2-1	NA	TRBV30	NA
SVAASGLSYEQY	NA	NA	TRBV29-1	NA
ASSLDWQGEQF	TRBJ2-1	once	TRBV6-5	NA
SVEDLQGAGYT	TRBJ1-2	NA	TRBV29-1	TRBD1
ASSQESGTGGEEQF	TRBJ2-1	NA	TRBV4-1	TRBD1
ASSIEPGLAGGSYEQY	TRBJ2-7	NA	TRBV5-1	TRBD2
ASTNSYNEQF	TRBJ2-1	NA	TRBV27	NA
ATRHRGSYEQY	TRBJ2-7	NA	TRBV27	TRBD1
ASSQDGTYSYEQY	TRBJ2-7	once	TRBV4-1	NA
SVEDPWGNEQF	TRBJ2-1	NA	TRBV29-1	NA
ASSPLHGSPYEQY	TRBJ2-7	NA	TRBV7-8	NA
AWSLAGSTDTQY	TRBJ2-3	NA	TRBV30	TRBD2
ASSYRGENTEAF	TRBJ1-1	NA	TRBV4-1	NA
ASSLVHSLAVEAGELF	TRBJ2-2	NA	TRBV5-1	NA
ASSLDGRDLTDTQY	TRBJ2-3	NA	TRBV5-1	TRBD2
ASSKLAASTDTQY	TRBJ2-3	NA	TRBV19	TRBD2